These T cell receptor beta chains were read from a single sample in a study of T cell responses to AZD1222 COVID-19 vaccine. Sequenced by immunoSEQ multiplex PCR; TCRdb stores in-frame clones only, minus some. Of approximately 84,000 clones listed, around 91% are singletons. Material: peripheral blood, obtained on day 0 of AZD1222 vaccination. The receptors derive from an adult in good health. Both conserved end residues are part of each CDR3. The D gene is left open where the match is weak. Part of the rows lack a size; the others show once, few, many or a class for expanded clones.

V gene: TRBV5-1
clone size: NA
J gene: TRBJ1-1
D gene: NA
CDR3 protein: CASSFGSEAFF
CDR3 DNA: TGCGCCAGCAGCTTTGGTTCTGAAGCTTTCTTT

V gene: TRBV6-1
clone size: NA
J gene: TRBJ2-5
D gene: TRBD1
CDR3 protein: CASRDRAETQYF
CDR3 DNA: TGTGCCAGCCGGGACAGGGCAGAGACCCAGTACTTC

V gene: TRBV5-1
clone size: NA
J gene: TRBJ2-5
D gene: TRBD1
CDR3 protein: CASSLLEGQGETQYF
CDR3 DNA: TGCGCCAGCAGCTTGTTGGAAGGACAGGGAGAGACCCAGTACTTC

V gene: TRBV7-9
clone size: NA
J gene: TRBJ1-1
D gene: NA
CDR3 protein: CASSLALINVMNTEAFF
CDR3 DNA: TGTGCCAGCAGCTTAGCGCTAATAAACGTTATGAACACTGAAGCTTTCTTT

V gene: TRBV6-5
clone size: NA
J gene: TRBJ1-5
D gene: TRBD1
CDR3 protein: CASSLQGGNQPQHF
CDR3 DNA: TGTGCCAGCAGCTTACAGGGGGGAAATCAGCCCCAGCATTTT

V gene: TRBV5-1
clone size: NA
J gene: TRBJ2-7
D gene: NA
CDR3 protein: CASSFSGHEQYF
CDR3 DNA: TGCGCCAGCAGCTTTAGCGGCCACGAGCAGTACTTC

V gene: TRBV5-6
clone size: NA
J gene: TRBJ1-5
D gene: NA
CDR3 protein: CASSFRFGNQPQHF
CDR3 DNA: TGTGCCAGCAGCTTTCGGTTCGGCAATCAGCCCCAGCATTTT

V gene: TRBV7-2
clone size: NA
J gene: TRBJ1-2
D gene: NA
CDR3 protein: CASSLAPERDWGYTF
CDR3 DNA: TGTGCCAGCAGCTTAGCGCCAGAGAGGGATTGGGGCTACACCTTC

V gene: TRBV7-6
clone size: NA
J gene: TRBJ2-2
D gene: TRBD2
CDR3 protein: CASSFSGLAVSRRATGELFF
CDR3 DNA: TGTGCCAGCAGCTTTTCTGGACTAGCGGTCTCACGACGAGCCACCGGGGAGCTGTTTTTT

V gene: TRBV18
clone size: NA
J gene: TRBJ2-5
D gene: NA
CDR3 protein: CASSPFEETQYF
CDR3 DNA: TGTGCCAGCTCACCATTCGAAGAGACCCAGTACTTC

V gene: TRBV2
clone size: once
J gene: TRBJ2-7
D gene: TRBD2
CDR3 protein: CASSGPRDYYEQYF
CDR3 DNA: TGTGCCAGCAGTGGTCCAAGGGACTACTACGAGCAGTACTTC

V gene: TRBV5-4
clone size: once
J gene: TRBJ2-7
D gene: NA
CDR3 protein: CASGPGGTYEQYF
CDR3 DNA: TGTGCCAGCGGTCCCGGGGGAACCTACGAGCAGTACTTC

V gene: TRBV9
clone size: NA
J gene: TRBJ2-3
D gene: NA
CDR3 protein: CASSGPLLRGGDTQYF
CDR3 DNA: TGTGCCAGCAGCGGCCCACTGCTCCGTGGAGGAGATACGCAGTATTTT

V gene: TRBV28
clone size: NA
J gene: TRBJ1-1
D gene: NA
CDR3 protein: CASTPGGMNTEAFF
CDR3 DNA: TGTGCCAGCACCCCCGGGGGCATGAACACTGAAGCTTTCTTT

V gene: TRBV14
clone size: NA
J gene: TRBJ1-2
D gene: NA
CDR3 protein: CASSQDWKSGYTF
CDR3 DNA: TGTGCCAGCAGCCAAGACTGGAAGTCGGGCTACACCTTC

V gene: TRBV12-3/TRBV12-4
clone size: NA
J gene: TRBJ1-2
D gene: NA
CDR3 protein: CASSLDYYGYTF
CDR3 DNA: TGTGCCAGCAGTTTGGACTACTATGGCTACACCTTC

V gene: TRBV9
clone size: NA
J gene: TRBJ2-5
D gene: NA
CDR3 protein: CASSARDLQGTQYF
CDR3 DNA: TGTGCCAGCAGCGCGCGCGACTTACAAGGGACCCAGTACTTC

V gene: TRBV19
clone size: NA
J gene: TRBJ2-2
D gene: TRBD2
CDR3 protein: CATWTSGRNTGELFF
CDR3 DNA: TGTGCCACCTGGACTAGCGGGAGGAACACCGGGGAGCTGTTTTTT

V gene: TRBV11-2
clone size: NA
J gene: TRBJ1-3
D gene: NA
CDR3 protein: CASSLAGLNSGNTIYF
CDR3 DNA: TGTGCCAGCAGCTTAGCCGGTTTGAACTCGGGAAACACCATATATTTT

V gene: TRBV18
clone size: NA
J gene: TRBJ2-3
D gene: TRBD2
CDR3 protein: CASSFGLGSDTQYF
CDR3 DNA: TGTGCCAGCTCATTCGGACTAGGTTCGGATACGCAGTATTTT

V gene: TRBV11-2
clone size: NA
J gene: TRBJ2-5
D gene: TRBD2
CDR3 protein: CASSLMGGSQETQYF
CDR3 DNA: TGTGCCAGCAGCTTAATGGGAGGGTCGCAGGAGACCCAGTACTTC

V gene: TRBV4-2
clone size: NA
J gene: TRBJ2-1
D gene: NA
CDR3 protein: CASSQDVERTYNEQFF
CDR3 DNA: TGTGCCAGCAGCCAAGATGTTGAGCGTACCTACAATGAGCAGTTCTTC

V gene: TRBV5-6
clone size: NA
J gene: TRBJ2-5
D gene: NA
CDR3 protein: CASSPRGWPQETQYF
CDR3 DNA: TGTGCCAGCAGCCCCCGGGGGTGGCCACAAGAGACCCAGTACTTC

V gene: TRBV29-1
clone size: NA
J gene: TRBJ1-1
D gene: NA
CDR3 protein: CSVANTEAFF
CDR3 DNA: TGCAGCGTCGCCAACACTGAAGCTTTCTTT

V gene: TRBV6-6
clone size: NA
J gene: TRBJ2-7
D gene: NA
CDR3 protein: CASSVAANEQYF
CDR3 DNA: TGTGCCAGCAGTGTCGCCGCAAACGAGCAGTACTTC

V gene: TRBV7-2
clone size: NA
J gene: TRBJ1-1
D gene: NA
CDR3 protein: CASSQIGGFTEAFF
CDR3 DNA: TGTGCCAGCAGCCAGATCGGGGGTTTCACTGAAGCTTTCTTT

V gene: TRBV3-1/TRBV3-2
clone size: NA
J gene: TRBJ2-1
D gene: TRBD2
CDR3 protein: CASSPSFLAGGSGEQFF
CDR3 DNA: TGTGCCAGCAGCCCCTCTTTCCTAGCGGGAGGGTCTGGTGAGCAGTTCTTC

V gene: TRBV5-4
clone size: NA
J gene: TRBJ2-1
D gene: NA
CDR3 protein: CASSLSGGGLYNEQFF
CDR3 DNA: TGTGCCAGCAGCTTGAGTGGCGGGGGCCTTTACAATGAGCAGTTCTTC

V gene: TRBV5-1
clone size: NA
J gene: TRBJ1-2
D gene: NA
CDR3 protein: CASSPGRINYGYTF
CDR3 DNA: TGCGCCAGCAGCCCCGGACGGATCAACTATGGCTACACCTTC

V gene: TRBV7-4
clone size: NA
J gene: TRBJ2-7
D gene: NA
CDR3 protein: CASSSLRGHRLSLCYEQYF
CDR3 DNA: TGTGCCAGCAGCTCCCTGCGGGGACACCGCCTATCCCTTTGCTACGAGCAGTACTTC

V gene: TRBV27
clone size: NA
J gene: TRBJ1-1
D gene: NA
CDR3 protein: CASSHTERGTEAFF
CDR3 DNA: TGTGCCAGCAGCCACACCGAGAGGGGCACTGAAGCTTTCTTT

V gene: TRBV9
clone size: NA
J gene: TRBJ1-4
D gene: NA
CDR3 protein: CASSVDSAPNEKLFF
CDR3 DNA: TGTGCCAGCAGCGTAGACAGCGCCCCTAATGAAAAACTGTTTTTT

V gene: TRBV27
clone size: once
J gene: TRBJ1-4
D gene: NA
CDR3 protein: CASSLPGADEKLFF
CDR3 DNA: TGTGCCAGCAGTTTACCGGGGGCGGATGAAAAACTGTTTTTT

V gene: TRBV5-1
clone size: few
J gene: TRBJ2-5
D gene: NA
CDR3 protein: CASSFSWETQYF
CDR3 DNA: TGCGCCAGCAGCTTTAGTTGGGAGACCCAGTACTTC

V gene: TRBV18
clone size: NA
J gene: TRBJ2-1
D gene: NA
CDR3 protein: CASSPEREQFF
CDR3 DNA: TGTGCCAGCTCACCGGAGCGCGAGCAGTTCTTC

V gene: TRBV28
clone size: NA
J gene: TRBJ1-2
D gene: NA
CDR3 protein: CASSLGLGYTF
CDR3 DNA: TGTGCCAGCAGTTTAGGGTTAGGCTACACCTTC

V gene: TRBV29-1
clone size: NA
J gene: TRBJ1-3
D gene: NA
CDR3 protein: CSAHSTLASGNTIYF
CDR3 DNA: TGCAGCGCCCATTCGACTCTTGCATCTGGAAACACCATATATTTT

V gene: TRBV5-5
clone size: NA
J gene: TRBJ2-7
D gene: TRBD2
CDR3 protein: CASSSRLAGGYEQYF
CDR3 DNA: TGTGCCAGCAGCTCCAGACTAGCGGGGGGCTACGAGCAGTACTTC

V gene: TRBV28
clone size: once
J gene: TRBJ2-7
D gene: NA
CDR3 protein: CATNLRGGWHEQYF
CDR3 DNA: TGTGCCACCAACTTGAGGGGGGGTTGGCACGAGCAGTACTTC

V gene: TRBV28
clone size: NA
J gene: TRBJ1-5
D gene: TRBD1
CDR3 protein: CATRGGNQPQHF
CDR3 DNA: TGTGCCACCAGGGGGGGGAATCAGCCCCAGCATTTT

V gene: TRBV7-9
clone size: NA
J gene: TRBJ1-2
D gene: NA
CDR3 protein: CASSYGYGYTF
CDR3 DNA: TGTGCCAGCAGCTACGGCTATGGCTACACCTTC

V gene: TRBV2
clone size: NA
J gene: TRBJ1-4
D gene: NA
CDR3 protein: CASSLIGGMTNEKLFF
CDR3 DNA: TGTGCCAGCAGCCTCATCGGAGGGATGACTAATGAAAAACTGTTTTTT

V gene: TRBV28
clone size: NA
J gene: TRBJ2-2
D gene: NA
CDR3 protein: CASRHILDTGELFF
CDR3 DNA: TGTGCCAGCCGACACATCTTAGACACCGGGGAGCTGTTTTTT

V gene: TRBV3-1/TRBV3-2
clone size: NA
J gene: TRBJ2-1
D gene: NA
CDR3 protein: CASSGILTGEQFF
CDR3 DNA: TGTGCCAGCAGCGGAATCCTCACGGGCGAGCAGTTCTTC

V gene: TRBV15
clone size: NA
J gene: TRBJ2-1
D gene: NA
CDR3 protein: CATSNRPGRVYNEQFF
CDR3 DNA: TGTGCCACCAGCAACCGGCCGGGACGGGTTTACAATGAGCAGTTCTTC

V gene: TRBV6-5
clone size: NA
J gene: TRBJ1-6
D gene: TRBD1
CDR3 protein: CASSYRTGGAGSPLHF
CDR3 DNA: TGTGCCAGCAGTTACCGGACAGGGGGCGCGGGTTCACCCCTCCACTTT

V gene: TRBV29-1
clone size: NA
J gene: TRBJ2-3
D gene: TRBD1
CDR3 protein: CSVSQGAGSDTQYF
CDR3 DNA: TGCAGCGTATCACAGGGGGCGGGCTCAGATACGCAGTATTTT

V gene: TRBV6-2/TRBV6-3
clone size: once
J gene: TRBJ2-7
D gene: NA
CDR3 protein: CASSYHKYYEQYF
CDR3 DNA: TGTGCCAGCAGTTATCATAAGTACTACGAGCAGTACTTC

V gene: TRBV19
clone size: NA
J gene: TRBJ1-1
D gene: TRBD1
CDR3 protein: CASSMMQGATEAFF
CDR3 DNA: TGTGCCAGTAGTATGATGCAGGGGGCGACTGAAGCTTTCTTT

V gene: TRBV6-5
clone size: NA
J gene: TRBJ1-2
D gene: NA
CDR3 protein: CASSKGRYYGYTF
CDR3 DNA: TGTGCCAGCAGTAAGGGACGGTACTATGGCTACACCTTC

V gene: TRBV28
clone size: NA
J gene: TRBJ1-2
D gene: TRBD1
CDR3 protein: CASTLRTGGFYGYTF
CDR3 DNA: TGTGCCAGCACTCTCAGGACAGGGGGCTTCTATGGCTACACCTTC

V gene: TRBV15
clone size: NA
J gene: TRBJ2-1
D gene: TRBD1
CDR3 protein: CATSSRGQGPAYNEQFF
CDR3 DNA: TGTGCCACCAGCAGCCGGGGACAGGGTCCGGCCTACAATGAGCAGTTCTTC

V gene: TRBV18
clone size: NA
J gene: TRBJ2-7
D gene: TRBD1
CDR3 protein: CASSPRTGSSYEQYF
CDR3 DNA: TGTGCCAGCTCACCCCGGACAGGGAGCTCCTACGAGCAGTACTTC

V gene: TRBV27
clone size: few
J gene: TRBJ1-5
D gene: NA
CDR3 protein: CASSFARGSNQPQHF
CDR3 DNA: TGTGCCAGCAGTTTTGCCAGGGGCAGCAATCAGCCCCAGCATTTT

V gene: TRBV11-3
clone size: NA
J gene: TRBJ2-7
D gene: NA
CDR3 protein: CASSAGAGGGEQYF
CDR3 DNA: TGTGCCAGCAGCGCCGGGGCCGGAGGCGGCGAGCAGTACTTC

V gene: TRBV15
clone size: NA
J gene: TRBJ2-1
D gene: TRBD2
CDR3 protein: CATRGRTLAGGQYEQFF
CDR3 DNA: TGTGCCACCAGAGGTCGAACTTTAGCGGGAGGTCAGTATGAGCAGTTCTTC

V gene: TRBV12-5
clone size: NA
J gene: TRBJ2-7
D gene: NA
CDR3 protein: CASGLGLSYEQYF
CDR3 DNA: TGTGCTAGTGGTTTGGGACTGTCCTACGAGCAGTACTTC

V gene: TRBV12-3/TRBV12-4
clone size: NA
J gene: TRBJ1-2
D gene: NA
CDR3 protein: CASRTGESYGYTF
CDR3 DNA: TGTGCCAGCAGGACCGGGGAGAGCTATGGCTACACCTTC

V gene: TRBV6-2/TRBV6-3
clone size: NA
J gene: TRBJ2-3
D gene: TRBD1
CDR3 protein: CASSTWDRADTQYF
CDR3 DNA: TGTGCCAGCAGTACCTGGGACAGGGCGGATACGCAGTATTTT